What follows describes a single T cell receptor (beta chain). This record comes from a study of blood T cell repertoires in COVID-19. Seattle cases were enrolled at active infection and followed longitudinally. The germline CDR1 and CDR2 sequences are GTSNPN and SVGIG (reference sequence). The CDR3 is 13 residues long. Trimming left V 3 bases short and J 2 bases short, with 11 bases between. Libraries were prepared by immunoSEQ multiplex PCR; TCRdb keeps only in-frame clonotypes and omits some of them. This sample has around 320,000 clones, with roughly 89% found just once. The V gene is TRBV30, the J gene TRBJ2-7; a weak D match, TRBD1 (6 bases). Source material: peripheral blood. The clonotype comes from a woman in her twenties or thirties with COVID-19, enrolled during active disease. CDR3 DNA sequence: TGTGCCTGGAGCCGGACAGCGACCTACGAGCAGTACTTC. It specifies CAWSRTATYEQYF.